This T cell receptor (beta chain) is drawn from a study of CD8+CD57+ T cells in acquired aplastic anemia. General study results and limits: Common to patients and controls were 25 to 30 CD8+ CDR3 sequences.

Both TCR beta VDJ combination and CDR3 sequence profiling were carried out. Genomic DNA was the template for this profiling. TCRdb called the reads again in MiXCR, with one record for every CDR3 protein. Of 200,000 or so distinct CDR3 sequences listed, 55% to 70% are singletons. As for this clonotype: Its specificity is unknown.

The sequence came from a human donor with severe aplastic anemia or a healthy control (not recorded which). The sample consisted of sorted CD4+, CD8+, or CD8+CD57+ T cells (not recorded which) from PBMCs.

The CDR3 reads CASRKSPGQSGNEQFF. In DNA, the CDR3 is TGTGCCAGCAGGAAATCCCCGGGACAGTCTGGCAATGAGCAGTTCTTC. The chain employs TRBV6-5 and TRBJ2-1; TRBD1 matches at 7 bases. J lost 6 bases, V lost 6 bases, and 14 bases had no gene match. CDR3 length: 16 amino acids. Germline V lookup: CDR1 MNHEY, CDR2 SVGAGI.